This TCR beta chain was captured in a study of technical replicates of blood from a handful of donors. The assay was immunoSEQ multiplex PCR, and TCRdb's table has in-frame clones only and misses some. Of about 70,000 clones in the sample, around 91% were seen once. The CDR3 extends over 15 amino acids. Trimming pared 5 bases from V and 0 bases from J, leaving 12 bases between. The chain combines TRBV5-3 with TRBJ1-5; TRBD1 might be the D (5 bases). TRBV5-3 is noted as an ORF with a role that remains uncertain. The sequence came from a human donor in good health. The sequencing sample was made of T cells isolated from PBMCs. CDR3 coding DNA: TGTGCCAGAAGGCGGGGCAGTTATAGCAATCAGCCCCAGCATTTT. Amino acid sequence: CARRRGSYSNQPQHF.